This T cell receptor (beta chain) was sequenced in a study of Ad26.COV2.S vaccination and SARS-CoV-2 variants. Treatment indicated: 19 received Ad26.COV2.S at low or high dose, single or two shots; roughly 5 received placebo; per-sample allocation not given. Specimen acquisition occurred on day 63 following the initial vaccine or placebo injection. Study results and caveats: Vaccine and placebo groups showed comparable non-spike TCR breadth.

Only in-frame clones appear in the TCRdb table, and some are missing; sequencing was by immunoSEQ multiplex PCR. Here the sample spans approximately 360,000 clones, 83% being singletons. The CDR3 loop spans 12 amino acids. The germline V gene has CDR1 SGHRS and CDR2 YFSETQ. V lost 0 bases and J lost 5, with 6 bases in between. Comment on this clone: Its target is not known.

Sequencing used peripheral blood, obtained in a trial of Ad26.COV2.S vaccine versus placebo. The chain recombines TRBV5-1 with TRBJ2-7; D remains ambiguous. This receptor was taken from a person aged 18 to 65 who received the Ad26.COV2.S COVID-19 vaccine or a placebo. The CDR3 DNA reads TGCGCCAGCAGCTTGGACAAGGACGAGCAGTACTTC. This translates into CASSLDKDEQYF.